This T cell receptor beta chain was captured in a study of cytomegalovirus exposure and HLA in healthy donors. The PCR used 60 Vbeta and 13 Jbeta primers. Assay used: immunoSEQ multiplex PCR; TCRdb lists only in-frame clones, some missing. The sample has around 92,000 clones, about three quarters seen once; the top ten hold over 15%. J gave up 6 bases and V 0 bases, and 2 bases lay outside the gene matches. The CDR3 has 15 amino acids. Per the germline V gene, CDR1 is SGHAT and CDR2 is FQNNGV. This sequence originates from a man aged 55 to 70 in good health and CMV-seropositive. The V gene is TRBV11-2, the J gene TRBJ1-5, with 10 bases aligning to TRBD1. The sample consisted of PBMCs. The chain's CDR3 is CASSLEGTGAQPQHF. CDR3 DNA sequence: TGTGCCAGCAGCTTAGAGGGGACAGGGGCTCAGCCCCAGCATTTT.